Listed below are T cell receptor beta chains from one sample, sequenced in a study of cytomegalovirus exposure and HLA in healthy donors. Sequencing used immunoSEQ multiplex PCR; TCRdb keeps in-frame clones, though not all of them. The top ten hold about 1.6% of the sample, which has about 110,000 clones, roughly 82% seen once. Sequenced sample: PBMCs. These receptors all come from a man in his fifties in good health and CMV-seronegative. CDR3s include the opening cysteine and the closing phenylalanine or tryptophan. D genes are given only for firm matches. Rows may omit the clone size; those that give it use once, few, many or a size class.

clone size,V gene,J gene,D gene,CDR3 protein,CDR3 DNA
.,TRBV11-2,TRBJ1-2,TRBD1,CASSSNRGGGGYTF,TGTGCCAGCAGCTCGAACAGGGGCGGCGGTGGCTACACCTTC
few,TRBV27,TRBJ2-5,TRBD2,CASSKISTSGGAETQYF,TGTGCCAGCAGCAAAATTTCGACTAGCGGGGGGGCGGAGACCCAGTACTTC
.,TRBV5-1,TRBJ2-3,TRBD2,CASSVRAGGLTDTQYF,TGCGCCAGCAGCGTGAGAGCGGGGGGTCTCACAGATACGCAGTATTTT
.,TRBV28,TRBJ1-4,.,CASSPWTRGEKLFF,TGTGCCAGCAGTCCCTGGACCCGGGGGGAAAAACTGTTTTTT
.,TRBV7-2,TRBJ2-5,.,CASSFITRETQYF,TGTGCCAGCAGCTTTATAACTAGGGAGACCCAGTACTTC
.,TRBV28,TRBJ2-1,TRBD1,CASSLFRGQDNEQFF,TGTGCCAGCAGTTTATTTAGGGGACAGGACAATGAGCAGTTCTTC
.,TRBV27,TRBJ2-3,TRBD2,CATLAGGQDTQYF,TGTGCCACCCTAGCGGGGGGGCAAGATACGCAGTATTTT
.,TRBV4-1,TRBJ2-2,.,CASSQVLKRDTGELFF,TGCGCCAGCAGCCAAGTCCTAAAGCGGGACACCGGGGAGCTGTTTTTT
.,TRBV19,TRBJ2-5,.,CASSIAQGGETQYF,TGTGCCAGTAGTATAGCCCAGGGTGGGGAGACCCAGTACTTC
once,TRBV2,TRBJ1-5,.,CASSEGGGHQPQHF,TGTGCCAGCAGTGAAGGGGGGGGCCATCAGCCCCAGCATTTT
.,TRBV19,TRBJ2-3,.,CASSIKAGGQGTDTQYF,TGTGCCAGTAGTATAAAGGCCGGGGGGCAGGGAACAGATACGCAGTATTTT
.,TRBV7-9,TRBJ2-1,.,CASIAGLGQRSYNEQFF,TGTGCCAGCATCGCCGGACTCGGACAGAGATCCTACAATGAGCAGTTCTTC
.,TRBV5-1,TRBJ2-3,.,CASSLDGGAGRTDTQYF,TGCGCCAGCAGCTTGGATGGGGGGGCGGGACGCACAGATACGCAGTATTTT
.,TRBV14,TRBJ2-1,.,CASSRGSRENEQFF,TGTGCCAGCAGCCGCGGTTCGAGAGAAAATGAGCAGTTCTTC
once,TRBV7-8,TRBJ2-7,.,CASSPQDEQYF,TGTGCCAGCAGCCCCCAGGACGAGCAGTACTTC
once,TRBV10-2,TRBJ2-1,TRBD2,CASRLAGEINEQFF,TGCGCCAGCAGATTAGCGGGGGAGATCAATGAGCAGTTCTTC
once,TRBV7-9,TRBJ1-4,TRBD1,CASSIGQGVVKLFF,TGTGCCAGCAGTATCGGACAGGGGGTGGTAAAACTGTTTTTT
.,TRBV19,TRBJ1-4,.,CASSRTKTEAKNEKLFF,TGTGCCAGTAGTAGGACAAAAACAGAGGCCAAAAATGAAAAACTGTTTTTT
.,TRBV6-1,TRBJ1-1,.,CASTQGARTEAFF,TGTGCCAGCACCCAAGGGGCCAGAACCGAAGCTTTCTTT
few,TRBV13,TRBJ1-1,.,CASSRTGPGEAFF,TGTGCCAGCAGCCGTACAGGGCCAGGGGAAGCTTTCTTT
.,TRBV7-6,TRBJ1-5,.,CASSQTGDSNQPQHF,TGTGCCAGCAGCCAAACCGGGGATAGCAATCAGCCCCAGCATTTT
.,TRBV5-1,TRBJ1-1,.,CASSLDPGVNTEAFF,TGCGCCAGCAGCTTGGATCCAGGGGTGAACACTGAAGCTTTCTTT
.,TRBV4-3,TRBJ2-5,TRBD1,CASSQGTGAQETQYF,TGCGCCAGCAGCCAAGGCACAGGGGCCCAAGAGACCCAGTACTTC
.,TRBV7-9,TRBJ1-2,.,CASSLEEGYGYTF,TGTGCCAGCAGCTTAGAGGAGGGCTATGGCTACACCTTC
.,TRBV5-1,TRBJ2-4,.,CASSLGLALAKNIQYF,TGCGCCAGCAGCTTGGGGCTAGCGTTAGCCAAAAACATTCAGTACTTC
.,TRBV30,TRBJ1-5,.,CAWSSGGSQPQHF,TGTGCCTGGAGTTCGGGGGGTAGTCAGCCCCAGCATTTT
.,TRBV9,TRBJ2-3,.,CASSVGVGRTDTQYF,TGTGCCAGCAGCGTAGGGGTGGGCCGCACAGATACGCAGTATTTT
.,TRBV6-1,TRBJ1-3,TRBD1,CASSARDRGYTIYF,TGTGCCAGCAGCGCCCGGGACAGGGGGTACACCATATATTTT
.,TRBV5-1,TRBJ1-6,TRBD1,CASSWGPGQGPNTLHF,TGCGCCAGCAGCTGGGGCCCAGGACAGGGGCCCAACACCCTCCACTTT